A single sample is the source of the 7 T cell receptor beta chains below, sequenced in a study of identical twins. TCRdb ran MiXCR on the 5' RACE reads and lists one entry per CDR3 protein. The table shows hundreds of thousands of distinct CDR3 sequences, with 6% to 6.5% occurring only once. Sequencing input: naive T cells sorted from blood. The receptors here all came from a man aged 18-30 years in good health.

The gene calls are TRBV3-1 and TRBJ1-6; D might be TRBD1 (5 bases). The length of the CDR3 is 14 residues. CDR1 and CDR2 from the germline V gene are LGHDT and YNNKEL (reference sequence). V lost 1 base, J lost 7 bases, and 8 bases lay in between. CDR3 sequence reads: CASSQGGRNSPLHF. CDR3 bases: TGTGCCAGCAGCCAAGGGGGACGAAATTCACCCCTCCACTTT.

This clonotype has more than one count but fewer than ten. V is TRBV27 and J is TRBJ1-1; tentative D call: TRBD1 (5 bases). From germline, CDR1 is MNHEY and CDR2 SMNVEV (reference sequence). This CDR3 has 16 residues. V was trimmed by 6 bases and J by 2 bases, leaving 19 bases between them. CDR3 sequence: CASSLGTDRVNTEAFF. In nucleotides, the CDR3 is TGTGCCAGCAGCCTGGGTACAGACAGAGTTAACACTGAAGCTTTCTTT.

The sample holds many counts of this clonotype. The chain is built from TRBV29-1 and TRBJ2-3; possible D gene TRBD2, 5 bases. The CDR3 is 12 amino acids. Trimming removed 5 bases at V and 7 bases at J, with 13 bases between. Germline assignment: CDR1 SQVTM and CDR2 ANQGSEA. The CDR3 DNA sequence: TGCAGCGTTCGGGCTAGCATTAATACGCAGTATTTT. Translating it yields CSVRASINTQYF.

The rearrangement joins TRBV11-2 to TRBJ2-2, with TRBD1 matching over 9 bases. CDR1 SGHAT and CDR2 FQNNGV come from the germline V gene. The CDR3 sequence is 17 residues long. Trimming took 5 bases from V and 8 from J; bases not matched to a gene: 15. This chain's CDR3 is CASSTRTGEWLKGELFF. The CDR3 DNA reads TGTGCCAGCAGCACGCGGACAGGGGAATGGCTAAAGGGGGAGCTGTTTTTT.

This clonotype was seen repeatedly, ten times or more. The chain employs TRBV3-1 and TRBJ1-1; D might be TRBD1 (6 bases). The CDR3 is 13 amino acids. The germline CDR1 and CDR2 sequences are LGHDT and YNNKEL (reference sequence). V was shortened by 11 bases and J by 4 bases, with 17 bases between the two germline ends. The CDR3: CASGRGRGTEAFF. The CDR3 coding sequence is TGTGCCTCCGGAAGGGGCAGGGGCACTGAAGCTTTCTTT.

This clonotype was seen a few times. The chain joins TRBV5-1 to TRBJ2-7; 7 positions match TRBD1. Germline values: CDR1 SGHRS, CDR2 YFSETQ. The J segment lost 5 bases and the V segment lost 4 bases, leaving 12 bases of the junction unmatched. This CDR3 has 15 amino acids. CDR3 in amino acids: CASSVNRGSVHEQYF. Here the CDR3 DNA reads TGCGCCAGCAGCGTAAACAGGGGATCTGTACACGAGCAGTACTTC.

This clonotype was observed a handful of times. The rearrangement uses TRBV4-3 and TRBJ1-1; 8 nucleotides match TRBD1. The CDR3 length is 16 residues. The germline CDR1 and CDR2 sequences are LGHNA and YSLEER. V dropped 1 base and J dropped 6; count of bases not matched to a gene: 10. CDR3 sequence (DNA): TGCGCCAGCAGCCAAGGAAAGGACAGGGATTTCTCTGAAGCTTTCTTT. Translated: CASSQGKDRDFSEAFF.